This is a list of T cell receptor beta chains from one sample in a study of OX40 agonist ivuxolimab in advanced cancers. The repertoire was sequenced with immunoSEQ multiplex PCR; TCRdb's copy has only in-frame clones and lacks some. The profile shows over 60,000 clones, about nine tenths of them singletons. Source: CD4+ or CD8+ T cells sorted from blood, taken in a trial of the OX40 agonist ivuxolimab. The receptors here all came from an adult with an advanced solid tumor such as melanoma, head and neck, liver or kidney cancer. The CDR3 runs from the conserved cysteine through the conserved F or W. The D gene is left open where the match is weak. The size entry is marked missing in some rows and otherwise reads once, few, many or a size class.

TRBD1	.	TRBV5-4	TRBJ2-5	TGTGCCAGCAGCTTGGCGTTGACAGGGGGAGAAGAGACCCAGTACTTC	CASSLALTGGEETQYF
.	.	TRBV18	TRBJ2-3	TGTGCCAGCTCACCACCGTGGGGCGCGCCTAGCACAGATACGCAGTATTTT	CASSPPWGAPSTDTQYF
TRBD2	.	TRBV5-6	TRBJ2-5	TGTGCCAGCAGACTCGGGGGTAGCGGGATAACCGAGACCCAGTACTTC	CASRLGGSGITETQYF
TRBD2	.	TRBV2	TRBJ2-3	TGTGCCAGCAGCTTTAGCGGGGCTTACACAGATACGCAGTATTTT	CASSFSGAYTDTQYF
TRBD1	.	TRBV11-3	TRBJ2-5	TGTGCCAGCAGCTTAGGACAGGGTGAGACCCAGTACTTC	CASSLGQGETQYF
TRBD2	.	TRBV5-1	TRBJ2-3	TGCGCCAGCAGCTGGGGAGGGAGCACAGATACGCAGTATTTT	CASSWGGSTDTQYF
.	once	TRBV20-1	TRBJ2-5	TGCAGTGCTGTCGGGGAGACCCAGTACTTC	CSAVGETQYF
TRBD2	.	TRBV5-1	TRBJ2-5	TGCGCCAGCAGCTTGACGGGACTAGCGGGAGTTGAGACCCAGTACTTC	CASSLTGLAGVETQYF
.	.	TRBV13	TRBJ1-3	TGTGCCAGCAGTGCCCGTCCCGGAAACACCATATATTTT	CASSARPGNTIYF
TRBD1	.	TRBV19	TRBJ1-5	TGTGCCAGTAGCATTAAGGACAGGAACAGCAATCAGCCCCAGCATTTT	CASSIKDRNSNQPQHF
TRBD2	.	TRBV18	TRBJ2-2	TGTGCCAGCTCACCAGTCGTAGCGGGAGTTGGTGACACCGGGGAGCTGTTTTTT	CASSPVVAGVGDTGELFF
TRBD1	once	TRBV18	TRBJ1-1	TGTGCCAGCTCACCATTGCTGGGGACAGGCACTGAAGCTTTCTTT	CASSPLLGTGTEAFF
.	.	TRBV9	TRBJ2-7	TGTGCCAGCAGCGTAGGTCCGGATACCTACGAGCAGTACTTC	CASSVGPDTYEQYF
.	.	TRBV7-1	TRBJ2-7	TGTGCCAGCAGCTTAGGAATTGTGGGGTCGGGCTACGAGCAGTACTTC	CASSLGIVGSGYEQYF
TRBD1	.	TRBV5-1	TRBJ2-1	TGCGCCAGCAGCTTATCGGCAGGGGGCGCGAAAAGTGAGCAGTTCTTC	CASSLSAGGAKSEQFF
.	.	TRBV2	TRBJ1-1	TGTGCCAGCCCGATTCGACAGGCCTCTGAAGCTTTCTTT	CASPIRQASEAFF
TRBD2	.	TRBV7-3	TRBJ2-2	TGTGCCAGCAGCCTGGGGCGGGGGACCGCGAACACCGGGGAGCTGTTTTTT	CASSLGRGTANTGELFF
.	.	TRBV7-5	TRBJ2-1	TGTGCCAGAAGCTTAGCTTTCGGGACGGAATGCGCTGAGCAGTTCTTC	CARSLAFGTECAEQFF
.	.	TRBV29-1	TRBJ1-3	TGCAGCGTGACAACCTCGAACTCTGGAAACACCATATATTTT	CSVTTSNSGNTIYF
TRBD1	once	TRBV6-5	TRBJ2-6	TGTGCCAGCAGTACAGGGGAAGCTGGGGCCAACGTCCTGACTTTC	CASSTGEAGANVLTF
TRBD2	.	TRBV5-4	TRBJ2-7	TGTGCCACCTCTTTCCGTCTAGCGGGGATCAACGAGCAGTACTTC	CATSFRLAGINEQYF
.	.	TRBV2	TRBJ2-2	TGTGCCAGCACCCCCAACCCCGGTAACACCGGGGAGCTGTTTTTT	CASTPNPGNTGELFF
.	.	TRBV9	TRBJ2-1	TGTGCCAGCAGCCCCGGCGGGACCGAGAATGAGCAGTTCTTC	CASSPGGTENEQFF
.	.	TRBV20-1	TRBJ2-7	TGCAGTGCCGCACTAGGTTACGAGCAGTACTTC	CSAALGYEQYF
TRBD2	.	TRBV11-2	TRBJ2-5	TGTGCCAGCAGCTTTTGGGGACTAGCGGTTCAAGAGACCCAGTACTTC	CASSFWGLAVQETQYF
.	.	TRBV5-1	TRBJ2-7	TGCGCCAGCAGCTTGTCAGGGGACTTCTACGAGCAGTACTTC	CASSLSGDFYEQYF
TRBD1	.	TRBV14	TRBJ2-7	TGTGCCAGCAGATTCACAGGGGCCGCAAGCTACGAGCAGTACTTC	CASRFTGAASYEQYF
.	.	TRBV5-4	TRBJ1-1	TGTGCCAGCAGCTTGAGGCGAAACACTGAAGCTTTCTTT	CASSLRRNTEAFF
TRBD1	.	TRBV4-2	TRBJ1-2	TGTGCCAGCAGCCTCGGACAGGGAGAGGGCTACACCTTC	CASSLGQGEGYTF
.	.	TRBV19	TRBJ1-1	TGTGCCAGTAAAAAGGGGGATGGTAGACAGAACACTGAAGCTTTCTTT	CASKKGDGRQNTEAFF
TRBD1	few	TRBV6-5	TRBJ2-7	TGTGCCAGCAGTAAACAGGGGGCTAGATACGAGCAGTACTTC	CASSKQGARYEQYF
TRBD1	.	TRBV9	TRBJ1-2	TGTGCCAGCAGCAACCACAGGGGGGCCCCAGACTATGGCTACACCTTC	CASSNHRGAPDYGYTF
.	.	TRBV5-4	TRBJ1-1	TGTGCCAGCAGCTTGGCCCGTAGGAACCTGAACACTGAAGCTTTCTTT	CASSLARRNLNTEAFF
.	.	TRBV27	TRBJ2-1	TGTGCCAGCCTGAGCTACAATGAGCAGTTCTTC	CASLSYNEQFF
.	once	TRBV5-1	TRBJ1-6	TGCGCCAGCAGCTTAATGACAGCCAATTCACCCCTCCACTTT	CASSLMTANSPLHF
.	.	TRBV2	TRBJ1-4	TGTGCCAGCAGGGGGCCGTTACGGGAAAAACTGTTTTTT	CASRGPLREKLFF